This T cell receptor beta chain was recovered during a study of metastatic and nonmetastatic thyroid tumors. Study as a whole: Patients with malignant and benign thyroid disease provided blood and tumor or nodule tissue, whose repertoires were compared.

The CDR3 sequence is 14 residues long. CDR1 and CDR2 from the germline V gene are SEHNR and FQNEAQ (reference sequence). The V end lost 5 bases, the J end lost 7 bases, and 17 bases lay between the germline ends. Patients had received no treatment of any kind before thyroid surgery. Of note for this clone: Its cognate antigen is unknown.

TCRdb re-called clones from the PCR reads using MiXCR. The repertoire holds 65,000 or so clones, approximately 4% seen once, with about a fifth in the top ten. Notes on the study in general: Patients with malignant thyroid tumors reportedly had significantly higher TCR beta diversity than those with benign nodules, in blood and tumor.

This clonotype was obtained from a female donor with papillary thyroid cancer or a benign thyroid nodule (not recorded which). Some clones in this sample may be carry-over from other donors' samples. The chain has TRBV7-9 and TRBJ2-5, with no clear D. Sequenced: blood. This CDR3 reads CASSLGVLVGTQYF. The CDR3, as DNA: TGTGCCAGCAGCCTAGGAGTACTGGTTGGGACCCAGTACTTC.